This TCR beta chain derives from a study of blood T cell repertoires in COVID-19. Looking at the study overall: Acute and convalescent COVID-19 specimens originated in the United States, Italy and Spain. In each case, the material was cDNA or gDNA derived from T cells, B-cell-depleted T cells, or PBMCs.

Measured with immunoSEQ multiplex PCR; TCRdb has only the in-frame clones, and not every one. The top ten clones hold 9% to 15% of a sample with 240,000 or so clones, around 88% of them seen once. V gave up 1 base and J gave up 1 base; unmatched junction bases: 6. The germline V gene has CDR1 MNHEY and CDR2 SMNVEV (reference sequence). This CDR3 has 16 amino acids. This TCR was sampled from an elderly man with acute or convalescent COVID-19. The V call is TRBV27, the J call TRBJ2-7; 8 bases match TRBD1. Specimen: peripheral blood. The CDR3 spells CASSLYRQGRSYEQYF. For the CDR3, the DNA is TGTGCCAGCAGTTTATATCGACAGGGGAGATCCTACGAGCAGTACTTC.